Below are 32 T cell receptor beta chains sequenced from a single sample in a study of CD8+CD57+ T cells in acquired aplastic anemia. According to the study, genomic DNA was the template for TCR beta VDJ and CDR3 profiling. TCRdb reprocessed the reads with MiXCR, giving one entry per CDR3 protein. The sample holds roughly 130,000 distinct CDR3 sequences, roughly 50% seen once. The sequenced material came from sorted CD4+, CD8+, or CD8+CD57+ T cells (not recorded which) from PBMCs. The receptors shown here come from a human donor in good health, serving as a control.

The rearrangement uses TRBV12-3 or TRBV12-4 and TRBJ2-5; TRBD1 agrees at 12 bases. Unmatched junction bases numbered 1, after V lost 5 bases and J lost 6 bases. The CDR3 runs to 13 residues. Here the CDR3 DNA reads TGTGCCAGCAGTGGGACAGGGGGCAAGACCCAGTACTTC. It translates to CASSGTGGKTQYF.

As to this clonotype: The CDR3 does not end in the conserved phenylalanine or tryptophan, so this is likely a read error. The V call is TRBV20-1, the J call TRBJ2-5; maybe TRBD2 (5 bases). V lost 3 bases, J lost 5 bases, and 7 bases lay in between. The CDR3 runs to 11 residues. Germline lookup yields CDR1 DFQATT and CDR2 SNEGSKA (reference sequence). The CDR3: CSASVAETQYL. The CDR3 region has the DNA TGCAGTGCTAGCGTAGCGGAGACCCAGTACCTC.

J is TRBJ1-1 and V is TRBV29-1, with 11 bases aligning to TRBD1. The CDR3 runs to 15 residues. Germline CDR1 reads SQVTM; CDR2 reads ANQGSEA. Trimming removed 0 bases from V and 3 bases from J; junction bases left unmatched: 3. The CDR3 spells CSVEDRGQGDTEAFF. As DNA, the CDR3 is TGCAGCGTTGAAGATCGGGGACAGGGGGACACTGAAGCTTTCTTT.

CDR3 nucleotides: TGTGCCAGCGCCGGGGGGGCCGGGGGGACCCAGTACTTC. Its translation is CASAGGAGGTQYF. The gene calls are TRBV10-3 and TRBJ2-5, with 8 nucleotides matching TRBD2. The V gene's germline CDR1 is ENHRY and CDR2 SYGVKD. CDR3 length equals 13 residues. With V trimmed by 10 bases and J by 7 bases, 11 bases remained unmatched.

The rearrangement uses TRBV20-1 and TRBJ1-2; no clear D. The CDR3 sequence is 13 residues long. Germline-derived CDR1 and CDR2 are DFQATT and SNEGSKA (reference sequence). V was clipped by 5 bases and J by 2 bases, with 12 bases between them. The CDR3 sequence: CSAGNSKNYGYTF. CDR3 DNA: TGCAGTGCTGGAAACAGTAAAAACTATGGCTACACCTTC.

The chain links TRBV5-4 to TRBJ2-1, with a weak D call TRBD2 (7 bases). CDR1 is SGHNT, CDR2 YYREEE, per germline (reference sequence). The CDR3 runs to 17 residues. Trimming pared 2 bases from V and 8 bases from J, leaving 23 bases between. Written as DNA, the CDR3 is TGTGCCAGCAGCTTAGGAGGGGGGGTGATTGGTTTCGATGAGCAGTTCTTC. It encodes CASSLGGGVIGFDEQFF.

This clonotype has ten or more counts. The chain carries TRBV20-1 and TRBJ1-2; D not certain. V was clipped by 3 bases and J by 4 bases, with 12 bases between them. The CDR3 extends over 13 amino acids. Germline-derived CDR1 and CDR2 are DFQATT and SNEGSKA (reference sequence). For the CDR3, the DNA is TGCAGTGCTAGGGAAGGGCAGAGCTATGGCTACACCTTC. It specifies CSAREGQSYGYTF.

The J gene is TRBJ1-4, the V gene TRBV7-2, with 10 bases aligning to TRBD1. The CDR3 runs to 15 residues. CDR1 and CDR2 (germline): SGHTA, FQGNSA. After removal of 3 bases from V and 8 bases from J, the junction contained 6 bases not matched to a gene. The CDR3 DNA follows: TGTGCCAGCAGCTTGGGACAGGGGCGGTCGGAAAAACTGTTTTTT. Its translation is CASSLGQGRSEKLFF.

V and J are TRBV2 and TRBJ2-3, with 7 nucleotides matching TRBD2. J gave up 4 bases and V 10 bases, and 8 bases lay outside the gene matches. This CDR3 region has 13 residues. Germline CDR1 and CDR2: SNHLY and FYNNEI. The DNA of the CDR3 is TGTGCCATCTTGGCGGGAGAGGCAGATACGCAGTATTTT. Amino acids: CAILAGEADTQYF.

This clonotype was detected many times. CDR3 loop: CSARRPSGDQPQHF. CDR3 bases: TGCAGTGCTAGGCGGCCGAGCGGGGATCAGCCCCAGCATTTT. The genes are TRBV20-1 and TRBJ1-5; D gene unclear. Germline CDR1 reads DFQATT; CDR2 reads SNEGSKA (reference sequence). Between the trimmed V and J ends, which lost 3 bases and 5 bases, there was a span of 14 bases. This CDR3 is 14 amino acids long.

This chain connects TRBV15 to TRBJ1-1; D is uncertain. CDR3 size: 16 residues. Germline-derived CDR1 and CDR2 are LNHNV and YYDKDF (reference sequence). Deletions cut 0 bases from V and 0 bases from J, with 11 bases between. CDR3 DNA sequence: TGTGCCACCAGCAGAGATCAGGACTTCATGAACACTGAAGCTTTCTTT. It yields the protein CATSRDQDFMNTEAFF.

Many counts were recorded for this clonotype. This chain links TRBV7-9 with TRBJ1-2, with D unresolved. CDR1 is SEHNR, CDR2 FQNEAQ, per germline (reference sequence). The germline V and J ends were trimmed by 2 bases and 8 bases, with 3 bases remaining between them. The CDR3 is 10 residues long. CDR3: CASSLKGYTF. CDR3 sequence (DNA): TGTGCCAGCAGCTTAAAGGGCTACACCTTC. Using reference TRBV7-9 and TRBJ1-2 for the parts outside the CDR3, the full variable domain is DTGVSQNPRHKITKRGQNVTFRCDPISEHNRLYWYRQTLGQGPEFLTYFQNEAQLEKSRLLSDRFSAERPKGSFSTLEIQRTEQGDSAMYLCASSLKGYTFGSGTRLTVV.

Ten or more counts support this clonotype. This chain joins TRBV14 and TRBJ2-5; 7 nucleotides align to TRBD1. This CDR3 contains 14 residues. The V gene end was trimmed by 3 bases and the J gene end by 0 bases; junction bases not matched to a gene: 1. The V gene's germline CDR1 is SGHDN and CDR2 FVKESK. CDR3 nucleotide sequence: TGTGCCAGCAGCCAGGGGACAGACCAAGAGACCCAGTACTTC. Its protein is CASSQGTDQETQYF.

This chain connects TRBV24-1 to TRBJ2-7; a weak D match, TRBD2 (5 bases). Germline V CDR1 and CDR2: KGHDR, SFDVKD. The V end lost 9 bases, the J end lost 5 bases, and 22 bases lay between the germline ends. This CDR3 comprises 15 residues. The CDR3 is CATRRGTSSRDEQYF. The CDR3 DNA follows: TGTGCCACCCGAAGAGGAACTAGTTCCCGAGACGAGCAGTACTTC.

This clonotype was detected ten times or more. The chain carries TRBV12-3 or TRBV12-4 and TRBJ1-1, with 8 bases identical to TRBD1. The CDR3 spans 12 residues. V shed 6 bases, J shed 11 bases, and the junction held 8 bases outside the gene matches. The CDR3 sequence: CASSFTGGRAFF. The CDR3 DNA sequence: TGTGCCAGCAGCTTTACAGGGGGTAGGGCTTTCTTT.

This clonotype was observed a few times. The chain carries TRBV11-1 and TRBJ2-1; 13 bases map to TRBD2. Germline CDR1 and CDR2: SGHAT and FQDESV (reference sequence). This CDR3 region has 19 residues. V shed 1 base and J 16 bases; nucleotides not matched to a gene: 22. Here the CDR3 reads CASSLVLIFGTSGDPPLFF. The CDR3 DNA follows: TGTGCCAGCAGCTTAGTTTTAATTTTCGGGACTAGCGGGGACCCTCCTTTATTCTTC.

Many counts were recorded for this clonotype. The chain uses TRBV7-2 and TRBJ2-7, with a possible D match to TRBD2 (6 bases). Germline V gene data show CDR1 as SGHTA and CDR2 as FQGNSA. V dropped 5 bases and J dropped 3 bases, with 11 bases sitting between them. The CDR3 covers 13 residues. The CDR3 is CASSPPGLYEQYF. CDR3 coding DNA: TGTGCCAGCAGCCCCCCGGGACTCTACGAGCAGTACTTC.

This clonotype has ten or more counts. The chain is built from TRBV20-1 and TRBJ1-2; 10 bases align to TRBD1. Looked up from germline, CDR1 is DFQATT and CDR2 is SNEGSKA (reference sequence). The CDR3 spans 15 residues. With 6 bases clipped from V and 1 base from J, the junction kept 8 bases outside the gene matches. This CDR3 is CSAAGQGPNNYGYTF. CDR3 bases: TGCAGTGCCGCGGGACAGGGGCCGAATAACTATGGCTACACCTTC.

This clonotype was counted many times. CDR3 sequence (DNA): TGTGCCAGCAGCTTAACGACAGGGGGCTTCTACGAGCAGTACTTC. Translating it yields CASSLTTGGFYEQYF. The chain joins TRBV5-6 to TRBJ2-7; 10 positions agree with TRBD1. The trim removed 2 bases at V and 3 bases at J, leaving 5 bases unmatched. The CDR3 has 15 residues. The germline V gene encodes CDR1 SGHDT and CDR2 YYEEEE.

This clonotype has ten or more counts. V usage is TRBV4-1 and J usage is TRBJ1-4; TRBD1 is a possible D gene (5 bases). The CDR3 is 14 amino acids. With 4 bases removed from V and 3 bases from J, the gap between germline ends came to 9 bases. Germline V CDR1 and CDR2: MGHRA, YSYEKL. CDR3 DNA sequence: TGCGCCAGCAGCCCAGGGACGGCTAATGAAAAACTGTTTTTT. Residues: CASSPGTANEKLFF.

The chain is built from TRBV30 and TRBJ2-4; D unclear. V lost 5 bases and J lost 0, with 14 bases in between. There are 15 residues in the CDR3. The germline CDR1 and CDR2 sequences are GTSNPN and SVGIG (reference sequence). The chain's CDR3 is CAWEPSILAKNIQYF. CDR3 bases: TGTGCCTGGGAACCGAGTATACTAGCCAAAAACATTCAGTACTTC. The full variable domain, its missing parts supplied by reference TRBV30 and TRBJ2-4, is SQTIHQWPATLVQPVGSPLSLECTVEGTSNPNLYWYRQAAGRGLQLLFYSVGIGQISSEVPQNLSASRPQDRQFILSSKKLLLSDSGFYLCAWEPSILAKNIQYFGAGTRLSVL.

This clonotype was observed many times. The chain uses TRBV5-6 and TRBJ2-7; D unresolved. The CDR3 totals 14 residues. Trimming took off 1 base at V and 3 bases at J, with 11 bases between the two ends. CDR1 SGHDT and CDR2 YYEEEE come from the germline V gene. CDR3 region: CASSLQRSHYEQYF. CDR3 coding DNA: TGTGCCAGCAGCTTGCAGCGTTCCCACTACGAGCAGTACTTC.

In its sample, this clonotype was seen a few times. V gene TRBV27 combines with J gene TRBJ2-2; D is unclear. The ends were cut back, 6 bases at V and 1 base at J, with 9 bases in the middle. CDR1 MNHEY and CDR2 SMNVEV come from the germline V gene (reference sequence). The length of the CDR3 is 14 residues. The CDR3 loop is CASRENKNTGELFF. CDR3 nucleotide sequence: TGTGCCAGCAGAGAAAACAAGAACACCGGGGAGCTGTTTTTT.

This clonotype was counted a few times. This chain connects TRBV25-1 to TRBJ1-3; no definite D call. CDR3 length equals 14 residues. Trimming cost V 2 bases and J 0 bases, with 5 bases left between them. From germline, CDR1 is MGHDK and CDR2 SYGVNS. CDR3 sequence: CASSEERSGNTIYF. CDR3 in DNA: TGTGCCAGCAGTGAAGAACGCTCTGGAAACACCATATATTTT. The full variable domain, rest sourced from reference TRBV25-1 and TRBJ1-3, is EADIYQTPRYLVIGTGKKITLECSQTMGHDKMYWYQQDPGMELHLIHYSYGVNSTEKGDLSSESTVSRIRTEHFPLTLESARPSHTSQYLCASSEERSGNTIYFGEGSWLTVV.

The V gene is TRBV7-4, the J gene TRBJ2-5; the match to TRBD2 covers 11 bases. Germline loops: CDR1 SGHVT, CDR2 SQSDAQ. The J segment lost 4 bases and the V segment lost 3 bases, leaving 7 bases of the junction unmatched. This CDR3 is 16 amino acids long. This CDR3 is CASSFRASGGIETQYF. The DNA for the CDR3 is TGTGCCAGCAGCTTTCGGGCTAGCGGGGGGATAGAGACCCAGTACTTC. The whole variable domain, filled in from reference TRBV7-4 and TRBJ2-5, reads GAGVSQSPRYKVAKRGRDVALRCDSISGHVTLYWYRQTLGQGSEVLTYSQSDAQRDKSGRPSGRFSAERPERSVSTLKIQRTEQGDSAVYLCASSFRASGGIETQYFGPGTRLLVL.

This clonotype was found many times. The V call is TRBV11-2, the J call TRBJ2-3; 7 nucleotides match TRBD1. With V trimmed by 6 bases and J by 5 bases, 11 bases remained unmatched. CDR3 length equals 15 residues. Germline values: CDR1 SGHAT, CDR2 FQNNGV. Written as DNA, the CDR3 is TGTGCCAGCAGGTCCTTCCATCGGACAGGAGATACGCAGTATTTT. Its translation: CASRSFHRTGDTQYF.

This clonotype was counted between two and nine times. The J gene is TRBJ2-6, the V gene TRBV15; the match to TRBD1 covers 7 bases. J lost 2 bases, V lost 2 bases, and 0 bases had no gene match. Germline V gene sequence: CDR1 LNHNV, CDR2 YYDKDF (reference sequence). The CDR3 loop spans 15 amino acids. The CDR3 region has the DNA TGTGCCACCAGCAGACAGGGGGCTGGGGCCAACGTCCTGACTTTC. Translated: CATSRQGAGANVLTF.

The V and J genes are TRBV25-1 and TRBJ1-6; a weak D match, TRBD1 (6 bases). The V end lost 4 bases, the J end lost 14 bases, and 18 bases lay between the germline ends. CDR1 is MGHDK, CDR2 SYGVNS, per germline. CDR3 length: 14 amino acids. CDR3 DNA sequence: TGTGCCAGCAGTGGCCGGGAGGGGGATAGGGCCCTCCACTTT. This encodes CASSGREGDRALHF.

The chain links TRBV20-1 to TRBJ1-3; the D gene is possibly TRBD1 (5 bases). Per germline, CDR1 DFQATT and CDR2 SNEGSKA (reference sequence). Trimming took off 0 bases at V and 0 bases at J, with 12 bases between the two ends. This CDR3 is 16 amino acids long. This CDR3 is CSAREDTSSSGNTIYF. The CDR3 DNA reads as TGCAGTGCTAGAGAGGACACCTCGAGCTCTGGAAACACCATATATTTT.

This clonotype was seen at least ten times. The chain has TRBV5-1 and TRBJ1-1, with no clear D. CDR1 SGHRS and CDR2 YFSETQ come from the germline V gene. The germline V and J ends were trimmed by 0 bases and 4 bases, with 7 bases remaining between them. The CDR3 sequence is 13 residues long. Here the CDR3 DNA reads TGCGCCAGCAGCTTGGAGCTATTCACTGAAGCTTTCTTT. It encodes CASSLELFTEAFF. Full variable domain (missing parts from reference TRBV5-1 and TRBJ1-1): KAGVTQTPRYLIKTRGQQVTLSCSPISGHRSVSWYQQTPGQGLQFLFEYFSETQRNKGNFPGRFSGRQFSNSRSEMNVSTLELGDSALYLCASSLELFTEAFFGQGTRLTVV.

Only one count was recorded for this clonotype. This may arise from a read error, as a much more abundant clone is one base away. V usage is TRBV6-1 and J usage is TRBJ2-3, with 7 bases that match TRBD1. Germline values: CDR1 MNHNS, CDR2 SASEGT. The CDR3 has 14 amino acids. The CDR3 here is CASKPGQPTGTQYF. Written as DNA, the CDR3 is TGTGCCAGCAAACCGGGACAGCCCACAGGTACGCAGTATTTT.

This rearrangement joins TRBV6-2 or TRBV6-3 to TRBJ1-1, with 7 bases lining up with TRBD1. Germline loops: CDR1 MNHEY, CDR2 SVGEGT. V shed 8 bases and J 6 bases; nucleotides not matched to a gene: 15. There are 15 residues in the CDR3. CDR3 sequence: CASGLGRGGGSEAFF. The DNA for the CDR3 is TGTGCCAGCGGGTTAGGGCGGGGAGGGGGCTCTGAAGCTTTCTTT.